The sequence of this T cell receptor (beta chain) was determined in a study of blood T cell repertoires in COVID-19. Here immunoSEQ multiplex PCR was the method, and the copy in TCRdb shows in-frame clones only, minus some. The sample has around 340,000 clones, approximately 86% seen once; the top ten hold about 7.6%. V lost 8 bases, J lost 1 base, and 1 base stayed unmatched. Germline V gives CDR1 SNHLY, CDR2 FYNNEI. This CDR3 spans 13 amino acids. V usage is TRBV2 and J usage is TRBJ2-3, with 9 bases matching TRBD2. This TCR derives from a woman aged 55-69 years with COVID-19, enrolled during active disease. Sequenced: peripheral blood. The CDR3 nucleotides read TGTGCCAGCGGCGGGGGGGGCACAGATACGCAGTATTTT. Protein: CASGGGGTDTQYF.